The 31 T cell receptor beta chains reported below all come from one sample, sequenced in a study of shared clonotypes between healthy human individuals. Measured with immunoSEQ multiplex PCR; TCRdb has only the in-frame clones, and not every one. This table has over 2 million clones, roughly 94% appearing once. Sequencing was performed on naive CD4+ T cells sorted from blood. Subset indicated: CD45RA+ positively selected. All receptors come from a man younger than 35 in good health.

This clone was observed once. The chain couples TRBV7-2 to TRBJ2-1, with D uncertain. Trimming cost V 2 bases and J 9 bases, with 8 bases left between them. This CDR3 has 12 residues. CDR1 is SGHTA, CDR2 FQGNSA, per germline. Here the CDR3 reads CASSLWGTEQFF. Here the CDR3 DNA reads TGTGCCAGCAGCTTATGGGGAACTGAGCAGTTCTTC.

The genes are TRBV30 and TRBJ2-7; 12 nucleotides align to TRBD1. The germline V gene has CDR1 GTSNPN and CDR2 SVGIG (reference sequence). Germline trimming cut 0 bases from V and 3 bases from J; bases unmatched to any gene: 3. This CDR3 is 15 amino acids long. The CDR3 is CAWSVGQGAGYEQYF. CDR3 in DNA: TGTGCCTGGAGTGTGGGACAGGGGGCGGGCTACGAGCAGTACTTC.

The V gene is TRBV5-1, the J gene TRBJ1-6; D gene unclear. CDR1 and CDR2 from the germline V gene are SGHRS and YFSETQ. CDR3 size: 13 residues. V was cut by 0 bases and J by 11 bases, with 9 bases left in between. CDR3 in DNA: TGCGCCAGCAGCTTGGGGGTGTTGGCACCCCTCCACTTT. Translating gives CASSLGVLAPLHF.

V and J are TRBV19 and TRBJ1-5; 7 positions agree with TRBD1. Trimming at V came to 7 bases and at J to 3 bases, leaving 6 bases not matched to a gene. This CDR3 has 14 residues. The germline V gene encodes CDR1 LNHDA and CDR2 SQIVND (reference sequence). DNA of the CDR3: TGTGCCAGTAAACAGGGGACATCCAATCAGCCCCAGCATTTT. Amino acid sequence: CASKQGTSNQPQHF.

The chain uses TRBV2 and TRBJ2-6, with no clear D. The CDR3 sequence is 15 residues long. Germline V gene data show CDR1 as SNHLY and CDR2 as FYNNEI. Between the trimmed V and J ends, which lost 4 bases and 0 bases, there was a span of 7 bases. In DNA form, the CDR3 reads TGTGCCAGCAGTGCAAGAGTCTCTGGGGCCAACGTCCTGACTTTC. Translation gives CASSARVSGANVLTF.

This chain uses TRBV4-1 with TRBJ2-5; D is possibly TRBD1 or TRBD2 (5 bases each). Trimming pared 0 bases from V and 7 bases from J, leaving 27 bases between. CDR1 is MGHRA and CDR2 is YSYEKL in the germline V gene. The CDR3 loop spans 19 amino acids. This CDR3 reads CASSQDASLGTVETRTQYF. In DNA, the CDR3 is TGCGCCAGCAGCCAAGATGCCTCACTTGGGACCGTGGAAACCAGGACCCAGTACTTC.

The sample holds one count of this clone. The chain employs TRBV27 and TRBJ2-7; 7 positions agree with TRBD2. The germline V gene encodes CDR1 MNHEY and CDR2 SMNVEV (reference sequence). V trimming: 2 bases; J trimming: 2 bases; junction bases outside the gene matches: 6. CDR3 length: 15 amino acids. The CDR3 is CASSLSGVGPYEQYF. DNA for the CDR3: TGTGCCAGCAGTTTAAGCGGGGTGGGGCCCTACGAGCAGTACTTC.

The chain carries TRBV4-2 and TRBJ2-3; perhaps D is TRBD1 or TRBD2 (5 bases each). This CDR3 spans 14 amino acids. Trimming took 5 bases from V and 0 from J, leaving 9 bases between them. Germline CDR1 LGHNA, CDR2 YNFKEQ. The CDR3, as DNA: TGTGCCAGCAGCTCGGGGCTTAGCACAGATACGCAGTATTTT. This translates into CASSSGLSTDTQYF.

This rearrangement joins TRBV5-1 to TRBJ2-1; 9 positions agree with TRBD2. In germline, CDR1 is SGHRS, CDR2 YFSETQ. The ends lost 3 bases at V and 5 bases at J; junction bases unmatched: 9. The CDR3 covers 16 residues. CDR3 sequence reads: CASSSDLAGLNNEQFF. As DNA, the CDR3 is TGCGCCAGCAGCTCAGACCTAGCGGGACTTAACAATGAGCAGTTCTTC.

This chain links TRBV18 with TRBJ1-2, with a tentative D call TRBD1 (5 bases). V was trimmed by 4 bases and J by 8 bases, leaving 17 bases between them. Germline loops: CDR1 KGHSH, CDR2 LQKENI. This CDR3 comprises 14 residues. CDR3 nucleotide sequence: TGTGCCAGCTCACATTCTCAGGGTGAGGGAGGCTACACCTTC. Amino acid sequence: CASSHSQGEGGYTF.

This clone has just one count. A much larger clone differs from this one at a single base, so this may be a read error. V and J are TRBV7-9 and TRBJ1-5, with unresolved D. V was clipped by 3 bases and J by 0 bases, with 3 bases between them. The germline V gene encodes CDR1 SEHNR and CDR2 FQNEAQ (reference sequence). The CDR3 runs 13 residues. The CDR3 sequence: CASSFSSNQPQHF. CDR3 bases: TGTGCCAGCAGCTTCAGTAGCAATCAGCCCCAGCATTTT.

This clone was seen just once. The chain employs TRBV10-3 and TRBJ2-5, with D unresolved. The germline CDR1 and CDR2 sequences are ENHRY and SYGVKD. CDR3 length: 14 residues. With 4 bases removed from V and 1 base from J, the gap between germline ends came to 10 bases. The CDR3 coding sequence is TGTGCCATCAGTGTTAAGGGTGGCCAAGAGACCCAGTACTTC. Translating it yields CAISVKGGQETQYF.

The chain has TRBV10-2 and TRBJ1-5, with D perhaps matching TRBD1 (6 bases). V was trimmed by 3 bases and J by 0 bases, leaving 15 bases between them. Germline loops: CDR1 WSHSY, CDR2 SAAADI. CDR3 length: 17 amino acids. CDR3 in amino acids: CASSDATGQYSNQPQHF. Written as DNA, the CDR3 is TGCGCCAGCAGTGATGCCACAGGGCAATATAGCAATCAGCCCCAGCATTTT.

The count of this clone is one. In DNA, the CDR3 is TGCGCCAGCAGCCAAGGGGCTATCTTAGCAGCCGGAAACACCATATATTTT. Its protein is CASSQGAILAAGNTIYF. V and J are TRBV4-1 and TRBJ1-3; D is uncertain. Per the germline V gene, CDR1 is MGHRA and CDR2 is YSYEKL. There are 17 residues in the CDR3. Trimming removed 1 base at V and 4 bases at J, with 17 bases between.

In the case of this clone: The junction departs from the called germline gene at one end, perhaps through a read error. The chain uses TRBV2 and TRBJ2-1; 7 positions match TRBD2. Germline V gene lookup returns CDR1 SNHLY and CDR2 FYNNEI. This CDR3 has 15 amino acids. This CDR3 reads CASSAAGVSRRERFF. In nucleotides, the CDR3 is TGTGCCAGCAGTGCTGCGGGGGTGTCCCGTAGGGAGCGGTTCTTC.

CDR3: CASSPYDEKVYEQYF. In nucleotides, the CDR3 is TGTGCCAGCAGCCCCTACGACGAGAAAGTATACGAGCAGTACTTC. The chain carries TRBV5-5 and TRBJ2-7; D is unclear. Trimming took off 4 bases at V and 4 bases at J, with 18 bases between the two ends. CDR1 is SGHKS, CDR2 YYEKEE, per germline (reference sequence). The CDR3 runs to 15 residues. Looking up the rest from reference TRBV5-5 and TRBJ2-7 gives the full variable domain: DAGVTQSPTHLIKTRGQQVTLRCSPISGHKSVSWYQQVLGQGPQFIFQYYEKEERGRGNFPDRFSARQFPNYSSELNVNALLLGDSALYLCASSPYDEKVYEQYFGPGTRLTVT.

The gene calls are TRBV2 and TRBJ2-5, with no clear D. Trimming cost V 7 bases and J 2 bases, with 11 bases left between them. The CDR3 is 13 amino acids. The germline gives CDR1 SNHLY, CDR2 FYNNEI. CDR3 region: CASTRTNQETQYF. CDR3 nucleotides: TGTGCCAGCACCCGGACCAATCAAGAGACCCAGTACTTC.

The chain is built from TRBV5-1 and TRBJ2-7; TRBD1 agrees at 10 bases. The CDR3 length is 14 residues. CDR1 SGHRS and CDR2 YFSETQ come from the germline V gene. Unmatched junction bases numbered 7, after V lost 4 bases and J lost 6 bases. CDR3 sequence reads: CASSPGTGVGEQYF. The CDR3 bases are TGCGCCAGCAGCCCCGGGACAGGGGTCGGCGAGCAGTACTTC. Drawing the rest from reference TRBV5-1 and TRBJ2-7, the complete variable domain is KAGVTQTPRYLIKTRGQQVTLSCSPISGHRSVSWYQQTPGQGLQFLFEYFSETQRNKGNFPGRFSGRQFSNSRSEMNVSTLELGDSALYLCASSPGTGVGEQYFGPGTRLTVT.

The CDR3 bases are TGTGCCAGCAGTTTTGGACTAGCGGGAGGGGAAGATACGCAGTATTTT. Translation gives CASSFGLAGGEDTQYF. The chain recombines TRBV6-6 with TRBJ2-3; 15 nucleotides align to TRBD2. Germline CDR1 reads MNHNY; CDR2 reads SVGAGI (reference sequence). Trimming removed 4 bases from V and 5 bases from J; junction bases left unmatched: 4. The CDR3 covers 16 residues.

This clone was seen just once. The chain employs TRBV5-1 and TRBJ1-6; D is undetermined. V lost 4 bases to trimming and J lost 2 bases, with 16 bases between them. Germline assignment: CDR1 SGHRS and CDR2 YFSETQ. The CDR3 runs 17 residues. The CDR3 region is CASSPAAGSPYNSPLHF. CDR3 nucleotide sequence: TGCGCCAGCAGCCCCGCGGCCGGGTCTCCCTATAATTCACCCCTCCACTTT.

The gene calls are TRBV19 and TRBJ1-6; D gene uncertain. The germline CDR1 and CDR2 sequences are LNHDA and SQIVND (reference sequence). This CDR3 region has 16 residues. With 3 bases removed from V and 3 bases from J, the gap between germline ends came to 12 bases. The CDR3 DNA follows: TGTGCCAGTAGTATTGGGGATTCCCTCTATAATTCACCCCTCCACTTT. The encoded protein is CASSIGDSLYNSPLHF. Full variable domain (rest looked up from reference TRBV19 and TRBJ1-6): DGGITQSPKYLFRKEGQNVTLSCEQNLNHDAMYWYRQDPGQGLRLIYYSQIVNDFQKGDIAEGYSVSREKKESFPLTVTSAQKNPTAFYLCASSIGDSLYNSPLHFGNGTRLTVT.

The chain couples TRBV9 to TRBJ1-2; D might be TRBD1 (5 bases). The germline V gene has CDR1 SGDLS and CDR2 YYNGEE. CDR3 length equals 15 residues. V lost 4 bases and J 4 bases, leaving 17 bases between the germline ends. The CDR3 coding sequence is TGTGCCAGCAGCCCCCGGACGAGGGACTTCTATGGCTACACCTTC. Amino acids: CASSPRTRDFYGYTF.

This clone was seen just once. This chain connects TRBV7-9 to TRBJ1-2; TRBD1 matches 11 bases. The CDR3 runs 14 residues. With V trimmed by 7 bases and J by 7 bases, 8 bases remained unmatched. Germline-derived CDR1 and CDR2 are SEHNR and FQNEAQ (reference sequence). Here the CDR3 reads CASNEDRGQSGYTF. The DNA of the CDR3 is TGTGCCAGCAACGAGGACAGGGGGCAAAGTGGCTACACCTTC. Looking up the rest from reference TRBV7-9 and TRBJ1-2 gives the full variable domain: DTGVSQNPRHKITKRGQNVTFRCDPISEHNRLYWYRQTLGQGPEFLTYFQNEAQLEKSRLLSDRFSAERPKGSFSTLEIQRTEQGDSAMYLCASNEDRGQSGYTFGSGTRLTVV.

This clone was observed a single time. The J gene is TRBJ2-7, the V gene TRBV18, with 7 bases aligning to TRBD2. In germline, CDR1 is KGHSH, CDR2 LQKENI. The V segment lost 2 bases and the J segment 2 bases; nucleotides outside the gene matches: 3. This CDR3 is 14 amino acids long. The CDR3, as DNA: TGTGCCAGCTCACCAATGGGAGGGCCCTACGAGCAGTACTTC. Translation gives CASSPMGGPYEQYF.

The rearrangement uses TRBV6-1 and TRBJ2-1; weak D call: TRBD2 (6 bases). The V end lost 7 bases, the J end lost 5 bases, and 15 bases lay between the germline ends. The CDR3 contains 14 residues. CDR1 MNHNS and CDR2 SASEGT come from the germline V gene. This chain's CDR3 is CASKAGPVNNEQFF. For the CDR3, the DNA is TGTGCCAGCAAAGCGGGTCCCGTGAACAATGAGCAGTTCTTC.

J is TRBJ2-3 and V is TRBV11-3; D is unresolved. CDR3 length: 13 residues. The V and J ends lost 4 bases and 1 base respectively, with 6 bases between them. Germline CDR1 is SGHNT and CDR2 is YENEEA. CDR3 sequence reads: CASSWSRTDTQYF. The CDR3, as DNA: TGTGCCAGCAGCTGGAGCCGCACAGATACGCAGTATTTT.

The chain recombines TRBV5-1 with TRBJ2-7, with 14 bases identical to TRBD2. V was pared by 4 bases and J by 7 bases, with 7 bases of the junction left unmatched. Per germline, CDR1 SGHRS and CDR2 YFSETQ. The CDR3 totals 15 residues. The CDR3 loop is CASSEGLAGVDEQYF. The CDR3 DNA reads as TGCGCCAGCAGCGAGGGACTAGCGGGAGTGGATGAGCAGTACTTC.

The genes are TRBV28 and TRBJ1-5, with 7 bases fitting TRBD1. After removal of 5 bases from V and 2 bases from J, the junction contained 6 bases not matched to a gene. Germline V gives CDR1 MDHEN, CDR2 SYDVKM. CDR3 length equals 15 residues. The CDR3 sequence is CASSTGQLGNQPQHF. Here the CDR3 DNA reads TGTGCCAGCAGTACGGGACAGTTAGGCAATCAGCCCCAGCATTTT.

The chain links TRBV18 to TRBJ2-5; D assignment may be TRBD1 or TRBD2 (5 bases each). CDR3 length: 15 amino acids. Trimming cost V 1 base and J 4 bases, with 13 bases left between them. Germline loops: CDR1 KGHSH, CDR2 LQKENI. The DNA of the CDR3 is TGTGCCAGCTCACCACGGGAGCAGGGACGAGAGACCCAGTACTTC. Translation: CASSPREQGRETQYF.

V gene TRBV19 combines with J gene TRBJ2-7, with 10 bases identical to TRBD1. Germline values: CDR1 LNHDA, CDR2 SQIVND (reference sequence). The CDR3 spans 15 residues. V gave up 1 base and J gave up 7 bases; unmatched junction bases: 7. CDR3 sequence reads: CASSIVGDRGQEQYF. Here the CDR3 DNA reads TGTGCCAGTAGTATAGTTGGAGACAGGGGGCAAGAGCAGTACTTC.

The V call is TRBV10-3, the J call TRBJ1-2; 8 bases are shared with TRBD1. The CDR3 loop spans 14 amino acids. The ends lost 4 bases at V and 2 bases at J; junction bases unmatched: 3. Germline V gives CDR1 ENHRY, CDR2 SYGVKD. CDR3 loop: CAISARTGNYGYTF. In DNA, the CDR3 is TGTGCCATCAGTGCTAGGACAGGGAACTATGGCTACACCTTC.